The present T cell receptor (beta chain) was sequenced within a study of blood T cell repertoires in COVID-19. Study as a whole: The United States, Italy and Spain supplied acute and convalescent COVID-19 samples. T cells, B-cell-depleted T cells, or PBMCs provided the cDNA or gDNA that served as material.

Under the authors' procedure: It was from reference gene primer amplification that nucleated cell counts were estimated. The data were produced by immunoSEQ multiplex PCR, yet TCRdb's version contains in-frame clones alone and is incomplete. That table is the source of V, J and clone size, and D and trimming were worked out from the DNA. The sample includes 120,000 or so clones, over 85% of them seen just once. The CDR3 loop spans 14 amino acids. The V end was cut by 1 base, the J end by 4 bases, with 11 bases between. Germline values: CDR1 SGHNT, CDR2 YYREEE (reference sequence). V usage is TRBV5-4 and J usage is TRBJ1-1; TRBD1 is a possible D gene (5 bases). The clonotype comes from a man in his fifties with active COVID-19. Sequenced material: peripheral blood. As DNA, the CDR3 is TGTGCCAGCAGCTTGTTGGCACAGGCCACTGAAGCTTTCTTT. It specifies CASSLLAQATEAFF.